This T cell receptor beta chain is drawn from a study of human T cells and chemical hapten exposure. From the RACE reads, TCRdb called clonotypes with MiXCR, one entry per CDR3 protein. Of under 450,000 distinct CDR3 sequences in the sample, under 6.5% are singletons; the top ten hold around 6%. The CDR3 spans 17 residues. CDR1 is LGHNA and CDR2 is YSLEER in the germline V gene. With 0 bases removed from V and 0 bases from J, the gap between germline ends came to 12 bases. Noted time point: patch test 2, 6 weeks after DPC sensitization. Treatment defined: therapeutic diphenylcyclopropenone sensitization with weekly scalp DPC.

Material: whole blood, obtained in connection with sensitization to the hapten diphenylcyclopropenone (DPC). The clonotype comes from a woman under 30 with alopecia areata. Some clones in this sample may be carry-over from other donors' samples. The gene calls are TRBV4-3 and TRBJ2-1; no clear D. CDR3 coding DNA: TGCGCCAGCAGCCAAGATCTCGGATTTTTCTCCTACAATGAGCAGTTCTTC. This codes for CASSQDLGFFSYNEQFF.